This T cell receptor (beta chain) derives from a study of blood T cell repertoires in COVID-19. About the study: Samples representing acute and convalescent COVID-19 were sourced from the United States, Italy and Spain. PBMCs, B-cell-depleted T cells, or T cells provided the cDNA or gDNA that made up the material.

The table came from immunoSEQ multiplex PCR; TCRdb's copy has only in-frame clones and leaves some out. The sample shows some 100,000 clones, approximately 86% of them seen only once. The TCR originated in a woman in her seventies with acute or convalescent COVID-19. The sequenced sample was peripheral blood.

The CDR3 spells CASSLVGGSDEQFF. CDR3 nucleotide sequence: TGTGCCAGCAGCTTAGTGGGTGGAAGCGATGAGCAGTTCTTC. This chain links TRBV7-3 with TRBJ2-1; D not resolved. V lost 2 bases and J 8 bases, leaving 13 bases between the germline ends. This CDR3 is built from 14 residues. Germline CDR1 SGHTA, CDR2 FQGTGA.